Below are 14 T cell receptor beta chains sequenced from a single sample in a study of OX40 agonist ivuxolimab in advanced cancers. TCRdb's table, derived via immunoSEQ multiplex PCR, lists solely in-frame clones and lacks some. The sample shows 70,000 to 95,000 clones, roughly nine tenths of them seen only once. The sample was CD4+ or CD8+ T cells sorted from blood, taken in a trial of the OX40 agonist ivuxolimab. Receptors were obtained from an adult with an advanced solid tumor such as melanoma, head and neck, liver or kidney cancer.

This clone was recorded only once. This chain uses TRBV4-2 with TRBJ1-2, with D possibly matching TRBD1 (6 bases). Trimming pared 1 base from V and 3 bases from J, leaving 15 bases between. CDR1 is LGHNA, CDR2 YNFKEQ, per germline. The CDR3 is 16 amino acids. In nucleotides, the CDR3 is TGTGCCAGCAGCCAAGTAAGGGGGGCAGGGGACTATGGCTACACCTTC. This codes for CASSQVRGAGDYGYTF.

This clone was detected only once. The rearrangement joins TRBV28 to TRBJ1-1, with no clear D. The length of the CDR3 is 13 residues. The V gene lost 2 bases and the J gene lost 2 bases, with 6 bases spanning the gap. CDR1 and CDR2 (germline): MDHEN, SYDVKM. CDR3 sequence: CASSLTGNTEAFF. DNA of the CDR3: TGTGCCAGCAGTTTAACGGGTAACACTGAAGCTTTCTTT.

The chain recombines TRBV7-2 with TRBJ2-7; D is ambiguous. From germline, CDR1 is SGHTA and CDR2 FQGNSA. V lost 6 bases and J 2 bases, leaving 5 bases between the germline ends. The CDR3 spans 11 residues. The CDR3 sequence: CASSAAYEQYF. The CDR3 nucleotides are TGTGCCAGCAGTGCCGCCTACGAGCAGTACTTC.

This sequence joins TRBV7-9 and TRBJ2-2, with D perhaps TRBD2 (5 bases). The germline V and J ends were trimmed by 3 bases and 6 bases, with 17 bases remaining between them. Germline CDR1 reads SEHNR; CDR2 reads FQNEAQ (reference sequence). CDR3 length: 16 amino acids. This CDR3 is CASSFLPGISPGELFF. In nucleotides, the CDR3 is TGTGCCAGCAGCTTTCTTCCGGGGATATCCCCCGGGGAGCTGTTTTTT.

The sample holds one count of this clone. The DNA for the CDR3 is TGTGCCAGCAGCCATTGGTCGGGGTACGAGCAGTACTTC. Amino acids: CASSHWSGYEQYF. The rearrangement joins TRBV5-5 to TRBJ2-7; maybe TRBD2 (5 bases). The CDR3 totals 13 residues. Trimming pared 4 bases from V and 4 bases from J, leaving 12 bases between. CDR1 and CDR2 (germline): SGHKS, YYEKEE (reference sequence).

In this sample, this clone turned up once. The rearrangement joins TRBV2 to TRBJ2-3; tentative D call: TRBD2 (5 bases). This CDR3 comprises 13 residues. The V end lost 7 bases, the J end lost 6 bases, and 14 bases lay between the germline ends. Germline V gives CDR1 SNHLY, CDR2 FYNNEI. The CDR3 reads CASMLEVGDTQYF. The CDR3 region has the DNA TGTGCCAGCATGTTGGAGGTTGGGGATACGCAGTATTTT.

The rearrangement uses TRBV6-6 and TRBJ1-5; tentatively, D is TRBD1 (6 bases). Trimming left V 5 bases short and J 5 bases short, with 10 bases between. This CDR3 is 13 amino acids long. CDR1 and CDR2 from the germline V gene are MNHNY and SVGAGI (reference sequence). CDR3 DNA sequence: TGTGCCAGCAGTAGGACAGAATATCAGCCCCAGCATTTT. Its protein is CASSRTEYQPQHF.

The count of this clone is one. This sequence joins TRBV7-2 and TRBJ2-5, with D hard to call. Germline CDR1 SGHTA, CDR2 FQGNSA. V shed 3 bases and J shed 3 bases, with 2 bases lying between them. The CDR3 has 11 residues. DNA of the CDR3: TGTGCCAGCAGCTTTAAAGAGACCCAGTACTTC. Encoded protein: CASSFKETQYF.

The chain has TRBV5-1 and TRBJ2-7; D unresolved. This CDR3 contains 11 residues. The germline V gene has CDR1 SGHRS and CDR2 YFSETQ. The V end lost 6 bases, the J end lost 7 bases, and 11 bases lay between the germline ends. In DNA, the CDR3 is TGCGCCAGCACCTCTATGGGAGAGCAGTACTTC. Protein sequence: CASTSMGEQYF.

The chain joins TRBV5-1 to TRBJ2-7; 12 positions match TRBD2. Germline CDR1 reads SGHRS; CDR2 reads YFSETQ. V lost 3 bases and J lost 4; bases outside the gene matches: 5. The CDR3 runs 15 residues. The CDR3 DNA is TGCGCCAGCAGCTCGTCGACTAGCGGGAGTTACGAGCAGTACTTC. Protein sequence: CASSSSTSGSYEQYF.

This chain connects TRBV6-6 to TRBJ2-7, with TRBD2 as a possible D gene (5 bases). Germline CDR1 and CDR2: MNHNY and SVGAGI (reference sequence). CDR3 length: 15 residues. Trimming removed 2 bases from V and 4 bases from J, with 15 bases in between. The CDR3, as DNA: TGTGCCAGCAGTTACCCCGGTGAGGGAAGGTACGAGCAGTACTTC. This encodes CASSYPGEGRYEQYF.

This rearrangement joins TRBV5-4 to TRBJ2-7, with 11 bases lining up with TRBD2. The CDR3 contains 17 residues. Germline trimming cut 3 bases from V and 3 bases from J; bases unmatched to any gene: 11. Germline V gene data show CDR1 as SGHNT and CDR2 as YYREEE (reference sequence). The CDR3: CASSSGTSGKAGYEQYF. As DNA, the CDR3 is TGTGCCAGCAGCTCCGGGACTAGCGGCAAAGCGGGCTACGAGCAGTACTTC.

The CDR3 region is CASSLRGPYEQYF. The CDR3 DNA reads as TGTGCCAGCAGTCTCAGGGGGCCCTACGAGCAGTACTTC. The chain carries TRBV6-6 and TRBJ2-7; 8 nucleotides agree with TRBD1. V lost 5 bases to trimming and J lost 2 bases; unmatched junction nucleotides: 2. This CDR3 has 13 amino acids. Per germline, CDR1 MNHNY and CDR2 SVGAGI (reference sequence).

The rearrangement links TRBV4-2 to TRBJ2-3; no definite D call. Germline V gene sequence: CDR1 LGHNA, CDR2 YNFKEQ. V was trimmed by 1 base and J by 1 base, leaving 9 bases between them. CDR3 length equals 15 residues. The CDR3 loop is CASSQVHYRTDTQYF. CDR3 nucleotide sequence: TGTGCCAGCAGCCAAGTCCACTACCGCACAGATACGCAGTATTTT.